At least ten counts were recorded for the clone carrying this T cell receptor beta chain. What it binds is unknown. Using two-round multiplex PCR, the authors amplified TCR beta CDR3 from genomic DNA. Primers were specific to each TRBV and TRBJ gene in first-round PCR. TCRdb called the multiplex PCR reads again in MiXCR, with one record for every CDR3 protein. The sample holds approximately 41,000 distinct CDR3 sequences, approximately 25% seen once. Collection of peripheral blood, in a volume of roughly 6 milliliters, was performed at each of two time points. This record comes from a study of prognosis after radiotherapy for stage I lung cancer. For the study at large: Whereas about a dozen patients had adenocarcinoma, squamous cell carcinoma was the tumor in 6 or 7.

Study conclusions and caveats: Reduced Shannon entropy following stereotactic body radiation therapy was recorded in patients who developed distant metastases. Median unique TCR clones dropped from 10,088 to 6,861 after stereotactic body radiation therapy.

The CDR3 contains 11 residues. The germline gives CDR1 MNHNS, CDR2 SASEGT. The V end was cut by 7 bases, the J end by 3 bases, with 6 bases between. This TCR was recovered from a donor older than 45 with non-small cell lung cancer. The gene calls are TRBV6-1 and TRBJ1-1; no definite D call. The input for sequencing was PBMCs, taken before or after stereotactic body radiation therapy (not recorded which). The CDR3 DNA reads TGTGCCAGCATCATGGACACTGAAGCTTTCTTT. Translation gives CASIMDTEAFF.